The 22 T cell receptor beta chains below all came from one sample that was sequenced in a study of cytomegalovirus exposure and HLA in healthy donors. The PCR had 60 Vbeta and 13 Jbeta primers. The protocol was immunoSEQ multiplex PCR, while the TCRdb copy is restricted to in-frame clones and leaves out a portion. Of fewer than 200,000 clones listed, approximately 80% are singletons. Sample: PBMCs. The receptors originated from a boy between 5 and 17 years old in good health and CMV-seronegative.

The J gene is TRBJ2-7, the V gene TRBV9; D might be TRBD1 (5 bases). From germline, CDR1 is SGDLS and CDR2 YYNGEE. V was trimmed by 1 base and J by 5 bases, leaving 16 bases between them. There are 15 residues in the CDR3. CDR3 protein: CASSVYPGMVDEQYF. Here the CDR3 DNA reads TGTGCCAGCAGCGTATACCCAGGGATGGTGGACGAGCAGTACTTC.

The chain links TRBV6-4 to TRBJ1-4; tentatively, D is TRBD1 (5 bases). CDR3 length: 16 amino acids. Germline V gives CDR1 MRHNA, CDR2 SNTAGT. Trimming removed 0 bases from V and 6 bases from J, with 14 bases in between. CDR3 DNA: TGTGCCAGCAGTGACTCGTTTTCCCAGGGTTATGAAAAACTGTTTTTT. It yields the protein CASSDSFSQGYEKLFF.

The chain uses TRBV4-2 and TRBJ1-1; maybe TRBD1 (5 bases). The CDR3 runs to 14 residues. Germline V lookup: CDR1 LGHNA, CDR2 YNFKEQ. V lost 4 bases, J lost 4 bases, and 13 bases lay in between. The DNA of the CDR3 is TGTGCCAGCAGCCGCAGGGAAGGTGTCACTGAAGCTTTCTTT. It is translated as CASSRREGVTEAFF.

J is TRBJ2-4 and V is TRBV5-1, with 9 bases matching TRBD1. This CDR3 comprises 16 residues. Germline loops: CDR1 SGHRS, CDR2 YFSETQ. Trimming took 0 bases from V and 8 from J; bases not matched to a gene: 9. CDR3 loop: CASSLGDRAEGHIQYF. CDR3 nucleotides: TGCGCCAGCAGCTTGGGGGACAGGGCAGAGGGGCACATTCAGTACTTC.

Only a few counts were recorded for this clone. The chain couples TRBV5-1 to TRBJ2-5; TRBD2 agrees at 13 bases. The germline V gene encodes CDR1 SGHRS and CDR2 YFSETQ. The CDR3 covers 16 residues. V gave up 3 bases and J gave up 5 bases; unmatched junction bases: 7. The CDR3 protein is CASSSRTSGSGETQYF. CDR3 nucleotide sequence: TGCGCCAGCAGCTCCAGGACTAGCGGGAGCGGGGAGACCCAGTACTTC.

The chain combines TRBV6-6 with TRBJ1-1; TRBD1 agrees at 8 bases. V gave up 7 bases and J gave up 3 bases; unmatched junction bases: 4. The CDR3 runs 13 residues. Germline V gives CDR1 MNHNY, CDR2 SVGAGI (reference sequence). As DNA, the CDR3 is TGTGCCAGCAACACAGGGGGGGACACTGAAGCTTTCTTT. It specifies CASNTGGDTEAFF.

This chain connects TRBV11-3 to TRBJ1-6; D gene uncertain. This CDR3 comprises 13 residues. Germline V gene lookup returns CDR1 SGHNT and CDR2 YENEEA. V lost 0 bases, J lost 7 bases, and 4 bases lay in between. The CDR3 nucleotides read TGTGCCAGCAGCTTAGACAGGAATTCACCCCTCCACTTT. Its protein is CASSLDRNSPLHF.

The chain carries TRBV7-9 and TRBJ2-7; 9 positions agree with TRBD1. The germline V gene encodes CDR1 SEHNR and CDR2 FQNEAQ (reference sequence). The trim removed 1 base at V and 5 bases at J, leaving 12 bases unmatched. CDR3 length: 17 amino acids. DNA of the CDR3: TGTGCCAGCAGCTTAGGATACGGGACAGGGAAGATCAACGAGCAGTACTTC. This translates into CASSLGYGTGKINEQYF.

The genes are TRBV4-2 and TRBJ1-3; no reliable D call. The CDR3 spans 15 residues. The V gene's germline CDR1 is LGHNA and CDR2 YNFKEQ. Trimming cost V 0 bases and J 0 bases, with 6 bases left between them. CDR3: CASSQDGSSGNTIYF. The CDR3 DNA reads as TGTGCCAGCAGCCAAGATGGCAGCTCTGGAAACACCATATATTTT.

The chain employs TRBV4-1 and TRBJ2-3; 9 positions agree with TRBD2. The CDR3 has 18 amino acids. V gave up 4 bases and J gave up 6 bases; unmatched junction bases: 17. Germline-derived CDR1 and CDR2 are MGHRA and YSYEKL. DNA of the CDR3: TGCGCCAGCAGCCTCTGGGGTAGCGGGAGCGAGGGGTTGGATACGCAGTATTTT. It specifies CASSLWGSGSEGLDTQYF.

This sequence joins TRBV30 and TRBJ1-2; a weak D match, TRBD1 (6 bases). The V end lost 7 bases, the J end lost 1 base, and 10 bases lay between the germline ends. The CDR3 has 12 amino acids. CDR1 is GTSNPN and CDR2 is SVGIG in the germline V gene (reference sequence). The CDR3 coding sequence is TGTGCCTTCCGGACAGTTAACTATGGCTACACCTTC. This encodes CAFRTVNYGYTF.

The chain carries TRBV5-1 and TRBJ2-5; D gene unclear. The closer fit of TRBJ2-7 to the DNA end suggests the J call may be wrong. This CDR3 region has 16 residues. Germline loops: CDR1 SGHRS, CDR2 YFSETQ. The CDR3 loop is CASSFPPYNDSYEQYF. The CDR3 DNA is TGCGCCAGCAGCTTCCCTCCCTATAACGACTCCTACGAGCAGTACTTC.

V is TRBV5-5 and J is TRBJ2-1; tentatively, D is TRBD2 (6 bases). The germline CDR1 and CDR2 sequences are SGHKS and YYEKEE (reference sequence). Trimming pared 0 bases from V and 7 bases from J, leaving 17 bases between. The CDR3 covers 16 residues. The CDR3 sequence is CASSLGGIQRANEQFF. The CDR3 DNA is TGTGCCAGCAGCTTGGGCGGGATTCAGAGAGCGAATGAGCAGTTCTTC.

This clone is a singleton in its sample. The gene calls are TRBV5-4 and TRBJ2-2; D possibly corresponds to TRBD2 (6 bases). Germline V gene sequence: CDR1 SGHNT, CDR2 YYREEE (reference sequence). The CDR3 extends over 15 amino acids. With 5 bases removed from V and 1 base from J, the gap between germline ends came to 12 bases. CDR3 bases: TGTGCCAGCAGGAGCGGGCCTGAGAACACCGGGGAGCTGTTTTTT. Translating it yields CASRSGPENTGELFF.

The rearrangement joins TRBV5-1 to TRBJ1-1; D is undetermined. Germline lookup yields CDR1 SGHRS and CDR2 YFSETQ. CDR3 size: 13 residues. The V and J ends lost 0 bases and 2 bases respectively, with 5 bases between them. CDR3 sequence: CASSLGANTEAFF. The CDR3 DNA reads TGCGCCAGCAGCTTGGGGGCCAACACTGAAGCTTTCTTT.

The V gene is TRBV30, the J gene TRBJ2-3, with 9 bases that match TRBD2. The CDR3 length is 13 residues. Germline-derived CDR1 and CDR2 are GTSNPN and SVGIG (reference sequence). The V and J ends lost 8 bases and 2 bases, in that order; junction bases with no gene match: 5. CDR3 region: CAVAGENTDTQYF. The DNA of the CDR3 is TGTGCCGTAGCGGGGGAAAACACAGATACGCAGTATTTT. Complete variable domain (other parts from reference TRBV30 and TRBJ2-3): SQTIHQWPATLVQPVGSPLSLECTVEGTSNPNLYWYRQAAGRGLQLLFYSVGIGQISSEVPQNLSASRPQDRQFILSSKKLLLSDSGFYLCAVAGENTDTQYFGPGTRLTVL.

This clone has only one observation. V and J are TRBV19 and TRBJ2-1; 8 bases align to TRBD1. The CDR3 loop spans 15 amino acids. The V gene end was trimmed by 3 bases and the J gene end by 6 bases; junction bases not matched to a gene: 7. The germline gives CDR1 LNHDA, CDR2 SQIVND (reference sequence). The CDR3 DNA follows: TGTGCCAGTAGTATTGGACAGGGCGGTGGCAATGAGCAGTTCTTC. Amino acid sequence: CASSIGQGGGNEQFF.

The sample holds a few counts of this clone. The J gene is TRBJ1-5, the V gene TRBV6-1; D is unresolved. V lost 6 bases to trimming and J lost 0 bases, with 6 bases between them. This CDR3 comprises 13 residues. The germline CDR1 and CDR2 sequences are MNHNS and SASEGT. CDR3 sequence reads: CASSRHSNQPQHF. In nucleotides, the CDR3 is TGTGCCAGCAGCAGACATAGCAATCAGCCCCAGCATTTT.

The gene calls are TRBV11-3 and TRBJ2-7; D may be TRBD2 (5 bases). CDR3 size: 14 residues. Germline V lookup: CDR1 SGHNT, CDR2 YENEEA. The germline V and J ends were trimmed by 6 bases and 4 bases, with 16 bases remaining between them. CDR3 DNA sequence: TGTGCCAGCAGTCAGGACGGGATGGGATACGAGCAGTACTTC. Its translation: CASSQDGMGYEQYF.

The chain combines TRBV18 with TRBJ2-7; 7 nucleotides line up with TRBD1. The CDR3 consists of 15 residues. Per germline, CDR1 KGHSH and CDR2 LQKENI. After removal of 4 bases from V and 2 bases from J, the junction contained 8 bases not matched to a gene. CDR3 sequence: CASSLAGGPTYEQYF. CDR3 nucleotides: TGTGCCAGCTCACTGGCAGGGGGACCCACCTACGAGCAGTACTTC.

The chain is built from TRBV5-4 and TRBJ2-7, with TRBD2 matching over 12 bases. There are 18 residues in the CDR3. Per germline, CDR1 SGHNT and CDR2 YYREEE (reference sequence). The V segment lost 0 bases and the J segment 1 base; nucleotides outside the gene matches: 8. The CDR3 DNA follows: TGTGCCAGCAGCTTGGATCTGACTAGCGGGAGCTCGTCCTACGAGCAGTACTTC. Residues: CASSLDLTSGSSSYEQYF. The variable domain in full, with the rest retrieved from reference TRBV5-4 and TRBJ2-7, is ETGVTQSPTHLIKTRGQQVTLRCSSQSGHNTVSWYQQALGQGPQFIFQYYREEENGRGNFPPRFSGLQFPNYSSELNVNALELDDSALYLCASSLDLTSGSSSYEQYFGPGTRLTVT.

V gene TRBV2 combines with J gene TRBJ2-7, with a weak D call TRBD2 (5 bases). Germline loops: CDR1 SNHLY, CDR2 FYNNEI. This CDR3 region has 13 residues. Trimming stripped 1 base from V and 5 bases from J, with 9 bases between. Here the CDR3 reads CASSEVDGDEQYF. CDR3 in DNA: TGTGCCAGCAGTGAAGTGGACGGGGACGAGCAGTACTTC.